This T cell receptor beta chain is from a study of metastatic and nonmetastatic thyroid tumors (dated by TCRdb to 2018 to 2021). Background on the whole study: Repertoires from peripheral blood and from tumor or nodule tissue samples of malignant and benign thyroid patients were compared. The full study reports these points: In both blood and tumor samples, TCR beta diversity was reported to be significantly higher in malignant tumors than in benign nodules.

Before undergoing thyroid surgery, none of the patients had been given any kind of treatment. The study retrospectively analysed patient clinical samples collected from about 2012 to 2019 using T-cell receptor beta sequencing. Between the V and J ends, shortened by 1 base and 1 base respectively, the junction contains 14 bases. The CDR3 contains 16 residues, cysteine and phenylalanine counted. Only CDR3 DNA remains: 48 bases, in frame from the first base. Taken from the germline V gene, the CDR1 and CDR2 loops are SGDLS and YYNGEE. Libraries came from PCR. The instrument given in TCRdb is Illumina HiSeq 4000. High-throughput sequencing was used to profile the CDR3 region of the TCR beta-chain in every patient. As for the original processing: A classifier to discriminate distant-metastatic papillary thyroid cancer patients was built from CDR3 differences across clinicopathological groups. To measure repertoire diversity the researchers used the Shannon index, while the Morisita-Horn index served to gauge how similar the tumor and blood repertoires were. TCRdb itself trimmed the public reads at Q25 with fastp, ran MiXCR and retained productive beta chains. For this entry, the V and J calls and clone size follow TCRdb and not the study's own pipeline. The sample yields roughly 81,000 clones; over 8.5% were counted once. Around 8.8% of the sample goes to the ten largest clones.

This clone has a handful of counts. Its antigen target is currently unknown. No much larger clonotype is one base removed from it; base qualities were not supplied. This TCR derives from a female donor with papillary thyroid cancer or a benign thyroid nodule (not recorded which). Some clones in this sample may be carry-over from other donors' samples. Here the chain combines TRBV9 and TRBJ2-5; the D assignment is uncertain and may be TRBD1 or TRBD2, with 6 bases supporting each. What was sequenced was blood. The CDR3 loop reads CASSVNGGNFQETQYF. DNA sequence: TGTGCCAGCAGCGTAAACGGGGGCAACTTCCAAGAGACCCAGTACTTC.